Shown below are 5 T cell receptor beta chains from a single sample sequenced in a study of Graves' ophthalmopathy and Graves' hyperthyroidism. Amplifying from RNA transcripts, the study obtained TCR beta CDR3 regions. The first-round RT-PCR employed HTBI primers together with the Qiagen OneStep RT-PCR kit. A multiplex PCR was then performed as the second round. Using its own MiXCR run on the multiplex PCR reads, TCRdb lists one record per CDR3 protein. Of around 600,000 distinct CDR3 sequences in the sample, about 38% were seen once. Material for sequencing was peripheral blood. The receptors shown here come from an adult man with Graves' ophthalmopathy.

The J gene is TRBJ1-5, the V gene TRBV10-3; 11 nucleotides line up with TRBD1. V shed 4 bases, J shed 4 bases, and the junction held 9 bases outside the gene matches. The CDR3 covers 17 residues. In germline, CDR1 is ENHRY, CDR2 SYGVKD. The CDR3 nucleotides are TGTGCCATCAGTGCTAGACGGGGGACAGGGGGAAATCAGCCCCAGCATTTT. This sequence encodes CAISARRGTGGNQPQHF.

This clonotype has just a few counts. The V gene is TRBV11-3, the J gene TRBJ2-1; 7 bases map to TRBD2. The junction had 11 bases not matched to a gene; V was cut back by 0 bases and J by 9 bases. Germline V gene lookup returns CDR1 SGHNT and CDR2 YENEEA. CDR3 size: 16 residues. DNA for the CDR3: TGTGCCAGCAGCTTAGATCAAGGCCCGGGGGGTGGTGAGCAGTTCTTC. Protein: CASSLDQGPGGGEQFF.

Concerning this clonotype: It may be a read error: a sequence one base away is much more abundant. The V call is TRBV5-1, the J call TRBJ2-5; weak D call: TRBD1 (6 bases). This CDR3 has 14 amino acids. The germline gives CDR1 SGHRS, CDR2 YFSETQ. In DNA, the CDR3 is TGTGTCAGCAGCTTAACGACAGGCAAAGAGACCCAGTACTTC. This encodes CVSSLTTGKETQYF.

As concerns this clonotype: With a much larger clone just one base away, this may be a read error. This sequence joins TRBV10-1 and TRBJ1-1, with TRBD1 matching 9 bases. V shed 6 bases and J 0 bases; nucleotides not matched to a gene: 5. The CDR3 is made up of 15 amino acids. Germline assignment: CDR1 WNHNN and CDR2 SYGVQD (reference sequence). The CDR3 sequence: CASSHDRGMNTEAFF. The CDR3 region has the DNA TGCGCCAGCAGCCACGACAGGGGGATGAACACTGAAGCTTTCTTT.

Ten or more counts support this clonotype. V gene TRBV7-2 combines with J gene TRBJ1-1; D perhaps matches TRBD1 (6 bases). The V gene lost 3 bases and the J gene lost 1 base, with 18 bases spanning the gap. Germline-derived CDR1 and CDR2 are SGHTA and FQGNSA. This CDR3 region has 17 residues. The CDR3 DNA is TGTGCCAGCAGCTTGCGGGGGCGAGTGGGGGCGAACACTGAAGCTTTCTTT. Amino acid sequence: CASSLRGRVGANTEAFF.